The 12 T cell receptor beta chains below all came from one sample that was sequenced in a study of cytomegalovirus exposure and HLA in healthy donors listed by TCRdb under 2017. Preparation of the library involved the immunoSEQ multiplex PCR assay. For the multiplex PCR, a mixture combining 60 forward primers for TCR Vbeta segments and 13 reverse primers for TCR Jbeta segments was used. Sourced from immuneACCESS, this table was stored by TCRdb with only in-frame sequences that have V and J called. A share of the clones is absent; for the studies checked, an unresolved V gene accounts for under half, and the remainder has no known explanation. Counted in this sample were approximately 190,000 clones; around 80% of them appeared once. The ten top clones hold about 6% of the sample. Source material: PBMCs. These receptors were obtained from a man aged 35 to 55 in good health and CMV-seropositive.

This chain joins TRBV7-8 and TRBJ1-4; 7 nucleotides align to TRBD1. Germline CDR1 and CDR2: SGHVS and FQNEAQ. V gave up 3 bases and J gave up 0 bases; unmatched junction bases: 7. This CDR3 has 17 amino acids. DNA for the CDR3: TGTGCCAGCAGCTTGAAGAGGGGGCCAGCAACTAATGAAAAACTGTTTTTT. Translation gives CASSLKRGPATNEKLFF.

The J gene is TRBJ2-5, the V gene TRBV15, with D perhaps matching TRBD1 (6 bases). The CDR3 totals 18 residues. Trimming stripped 0 bases from V and 0 bases from J, with 17 bases between. Germline V lookup: CDR1 LNHNV, CDR2 YYDKDF (reference sequence). The CDR3: CATSREVAGAPNQETQYF. CDR3 in DNA: TGTGCCACCAGCAGAGAGGTGGCAGGGGCACCAAACCAAGAGACCCAGTACTTC. The variable domain in full, completed from reference TRBV15 and TRBJ2-5, reads DAMVIQNPRYQVTQFGKPVTLSCSQTLNHNVMYWYQQKSSQAPKLLFHYYDKDFNNEADTPDNFQSRRPNTSFCFLDIRSPGLGDTAMYLCATSREVAGAPNQETQYFGPGTRLLVL.

The chain joins TRBV19 to TRBJ2-7; 9 nucleotides line up with TRBD1. J was trimmed by 6 bases and V by 7 bases; bases with no gene match: 10. Germline CDR1 LNHDA, CDR2 SQIVND (reference sequence). The CDR3 loop spans 14 amino acids. In DNA, the CDR3 is TGTGCCAGTAAAGAGGGACAGGGTCGACGCGAGCAGTACTTC. It translates to CASKEGQGRREQYF.

In this sample, this clone turned up a few times. The rearrangement links TRBV28 to TRBJ2-1; TRBD2 aligns across 16 bases. Trimming cost V 4 bases and J 10 bases; bases outside gene matches: 4. CDR1 and CDR2 from the germline V gene are MDHEN and SYDVKM. The CDR3 spans 15 residues. The CDR3 region is CASSSGLAGGKEQFF. CDR3 nucleotides: TGTGCCAGCAGTTCGGGACTAGCGGGGGGGAAAGAGCAGTTCTTC. The complete variable domain, with remaining parts taken from reference TRBV28 and TRBJ2-1, reads DVKVTQSSRYLVKRTGEKVFLECVQDMDHENMFWYRQDPGLGLRLIYFSYDVKMKEKGDIPEGYSVSREKKERFSLILESASTNQTSMYLCASSSGLAGGKEQFFGPGTRLTVL.

The J gene is TRBJ2-7, the V gene TRBV4-2, with 7 bases lining up with TRBD2. CDR3 length equals 15 residues. CDR1 is LGHNA and CDR2 is YNFKEQ in the germline V gene. After removal of 4 bases from V and 2 bases from J, the junction contained 8 bases not matched to a gene. The CDR3 spells CASSPEVGGTYEQYF. In DNA form, the CDR3 reads TGTGCCAGCAGCCCCGAAGTGGGGGGGACCTACGAGCAGTACTTC.

As DNA, the CDR3 is TGTGCCAGCAGCCCGGGACAGAACACCGGGGAGCTGTTTTTT. Protein product: CASSPGQNTGELFF. The chain carries TRBV7-2 and TRBJ2-2; perhaps TRBD1 as D (6 bases). This CDR3 has 14 residues. Trimming took off 5 bases at V and 1 base at J, with 8 bases between the two ends. Germline lookup yields CDR1 SGHTA and CDR2 FQGNSA.

This rearrangement joins TRBV18 to TRBJ1-6, with 8 bases identical to TRBD1. The CDR3 has 13 residues. V trimming: 3 bases; J trimming: 10 bases; junction bases outside the gene matches: 2. CDR1 KGHSH and CDR2 LQKENI come from the germline V gene. The CDR3 bases are TGTGCCAGCTCACCGGACAGGGACTCACCCCTCCACTTT. Protein product: CASSPDRDSPLHF.

The chain has TRBV6-1 and TRBJ1-5; 7 nucleotides align to TRBD1. The J segment lost 2 bases and the V segment lost 6 bases, leaving 7 bases of the junction unmatched. The CDR3 length is 15 residues. Germline CDR1 is MNHNS and CDR2 is SASEGT. The CDR3, as DNA: TGTGCCAGCAGGGCTACCACAGGGGGCAATCAGCCCCAGCATTTT. The encoded protein is CASRATTGGNQPQHF.

This clone was recorded only once. The V call is TRBV7-2, the J call TRBJ1-6, with TRBD1 matching 10 bases. Germline V gene sequence: CDR1 SGHTA, CDR2 FQGNSA. CDR3 size: 16 residues. J gave up 6 bases and V 6 bases, and 8 bases lay outside the gene matches. This CDR3 reads CASRRQGALPNSPLHF. The CDR3 DNA sequence: TGTGCCAGCAGGCGACAGGGGGCGCTCCCTAATTCACCCCTCCACTTT.

This chain connects TRBV25-1 to TRBJ2-7; the match to TRBD2 covers 9 bases. The V gene's germline CDR1 is MGHDK and CDR2 SYGVNS. Trimming cost V 3 bases and J 4 bases; bases outside gene matches: 1. The CDR3 extends over 13 amino acids. CDR3 region: CASSESGGYEQYF. The CDR3 bases are TGTGCCAGCAGTGAGAGCGGGGGGTACGAGCAGTACTTC.

V is TRBV30 and J is TRBJ1-2; 7 bases match TRBD1. V lost 1 base and J lost 7; bases outside the gene matches: 6. In germline, CDR1 is GTSNPN, CDR2 SVGIG (reference sequence). This CDR3 is 13 amino acids long. Here the CDR3 reads CAWSDRGEGGYTF. As DNA, the CDR3 is TGTGCCTGGAGTGACAGGGGTGAAGGTGGCTACACCTTC. Drawing the rest from reference TRBV30 and TRBJ1-2, the complete variable domain is SQTIHQWPATLVQPVGSPLSLECTVEGTSNPNLYWYRQAAGRGLQLLFYSVGIGQISSEVPQNLSASRPQDRQFILSSKKLLLSDSGFYLCAWSDRGEGGYTFGSGTRLTVV.

Comment on this clone: At one boundary the junction diverges from the germline segment, which might be a read error. The CDR3 region has the DNA TGTGCCAGCAGCGTCGGCAGTGGCGGCTTTTACACTGAGCAGTTCTTC. Protein sequence: CASSVGSGGFYTEQFF. V and J are TRBV9 and TRBJ2-1, with no clear D. The CDR3 loop spans 16 amino acids. Germline CDR1 reads SGDLS; CDR2 reads YYNGEE.